This T cell receptor beta chain appears in the sequencing data of a study of T-cell reconstitution after alpha-beta-depleted transplantation in children. A library of TCRbeta sequences, prepared with unique molecular identifiers, was generated. TCRdb recomputed calls from the PCR reads with MiXCR, one row per CDR3 protein. Seen here are about 980,000 distinct CDR3 sequences, about 26% observed once, and the top ten hold under 30%. Concerning this clonotype itself: Its antigen is undetermined.

Notes on the study in general: Alpha-beta T cells about two months after transplant reportedly derived from several hundred expanded graft clones. Surviving thymic progenitors and recipient T cells were the source of high TCRbeta diversity at day 60 in some patients. The main origin of T-cell counts and diversity one year after transplant was newly produced T cells.

CDR1 is SGHTS and CDR2 is YDEGEE in the germline V gene. Between the trimmed V and J ends, which lost 0 bases and 6 bases, there was a span of 14 bases. The CDR3 length is 15 residues. This material consisted of PBMCs, mostly from graft donor cells, taken 360 days after TCRalphabeta/CD19-depleted stem cell transplant. The sequence was collected from a boy in the first two years of life who had a stem cell transplant for SCID, so the T cells may come from the graft donor. The chain couples TRBV5-8 to TRBJ2-3, with no clear D. CDR3 amino acids: CASSLVPLPEDTQYF. The CDR3 DNA follows: TGTGCCAGCAGCTTGGTCCCACTACCTGAGGATACGCAGTATTTT.